A single sample gave rise to the 7 T cell receptor beta chains below, sequenced in a study of blood T cell repertoires in COVID-19. Sequencing was performed with immunoSEQ multiplex PCR; in TCRdb, only in-frame clones are kept and a portion is missing. The table lists some 170,000 clones, 85% of them singletons. Sequencing was done on a sample of peripheral blood. The origin of the receptors is a man aged 35-49 years with acute or convalescent COVID-19.

The genes are TRBV28 and TRBJ1-4; tentative D call: TRBD1 (6 bases). Trimming cost V 8 bases and J 8 bases, with 12 bases left between them. CDR1 is MDHEN and CDR2 is SYDVKM in the germline V gene. This CDR3 is 12 amino acids long. CDR3 in DNA: TGTGCCAGCTCGGGGGGCCGGGAAAAACTGTTTTTT. Its protein is CASSGGREKLFF. Filled out from reference TRBV28 and TRBJ1-4, the complete variable domain reads DVKVTQSSRYLVKRTGEKVFLECVQDMDHENMFWYRQDPGLGLRLIYFSYDVKMKEKGDIPEGYSVSREKKERFSLILESASTNQTSMYLCASSGGREKLFFGSGTQLSVL.

J is TRBJ1-2 and V is TRBV19; the match to TRBD1 covers 8 bases. Germline-derived CDR1 and CDR2 are LNHDA and SQIVND (reference sequence). This CDR3 has 13 residues. V lost 8 bases and J lost 4; bases outside the gene matches: 6. CDR3 in amino acids: CASVDRDRYGYTF. The CDR3 DNA sequence: TGTGCCAGTGTGGACAGGGATCGCTATGGCTACACCTTC.

The chain is built from TRBV19 and TRBJ1-1; D unclear. Trimming shortened V by 4 bases and J by 3 bases, and 9 bases separated the two germline ends. Germline V lookup: CDR1 LNHDA, CDR2 SQIVND (reference sequence). This CDR3 comprises 13 residues. CDR3: CASSTQRDTEAFF. DNA of the CDR3: TGTGCCAGTAGTACCCAGAGGGACACTGAAGCTTTCTTT.

The chain links TRBV6-4 to TRBJ2-3; D might be TRBD2 (6 bases). The germline gives CDR1 MRHNA, CDR2 SNTAGT. Trimming removed 8 bases from V and 2 bases from J, with 11 bases in between. The CDR3 sequence is 13 residues long. The CDR3 region has the DNA TGTGCCAGCGCAAGGGAGGACACAGATACGCAGTATTTT. Amino acids: CASAREDTDTQYF.

V and J are TRBV7-6 and TRBJ1-2, with 9 bases lining up with TRBD1. Trimming at V came to 4 bases and at J to 8 bases, leaving 11 bases not matched to a gene. The CDR3 extends over 15 amino acids. Germline V gene sequence: CDR1 SGHVS, CDR2 FNYEAQ. CDR3 in DNA: TGTGCCAGCAGCTCACAGGGGGCGGGATGGCAGGGCTACACCTTC. The encoded protein is CASSSQGAGWQGYTF. The whole variable domain, filled in from reference TRBV7-6 and TRBJ1-2, reads GAGVSQSPRYKVTKRGQDVALRCDPISGHVSLYWYRQALGQGPEFLTYFNYEAQQDKSGLPNDRFSAERPEGSISTLTIQRTEQRDSAMYRCASSSQGAGWQGYTFGSGTRLTVV.

This chain uses TRBV6-6 with TRBJ2-7; D unclear. Germline V gives CDR1 MNHNY, CDR2 SVGAGI (reference sequence). The CDR3 runs 16 residues. Deletions cut 0 bases from V and 2 bases from J, with 14 bases between. CDR3 sequence reads: CASSYSMTGGAYEQYF. The CDR3 DNA reads as TGTGCCAGCAGTTACTCGATGACTGGCGGAGCCTACGAGCAGTACTTC.

The chain carries TRBV28 and TRBJ1-5; possible D gene TRBD1, 5 bases. The germline V gene encodes CDR1 MDHEN and CDR2 SYDVKM. CDR3 length: 18 amino acids. Deletions cut 1 base from V and 2 bases from J, with 18 bases between. CDR3 region: CASSLYPGASGGNQPQHF. The CDR3 DNA reads TGTGCCAGCAGTTTATATCCTGGGGCTAGCGGGGGCAATCAGCCCCAGCATTTT.